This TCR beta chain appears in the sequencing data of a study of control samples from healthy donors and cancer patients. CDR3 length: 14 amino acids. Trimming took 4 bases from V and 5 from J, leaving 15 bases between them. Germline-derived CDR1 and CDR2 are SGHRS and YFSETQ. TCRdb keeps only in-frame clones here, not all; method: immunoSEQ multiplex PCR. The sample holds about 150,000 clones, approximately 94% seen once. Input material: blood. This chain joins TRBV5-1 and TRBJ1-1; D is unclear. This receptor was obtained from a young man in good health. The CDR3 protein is CASSLNGRFTEAFF. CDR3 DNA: TGCGCCAGCAGCCTAAACGGACGGTTTACTGAAGCTTTCTTT.